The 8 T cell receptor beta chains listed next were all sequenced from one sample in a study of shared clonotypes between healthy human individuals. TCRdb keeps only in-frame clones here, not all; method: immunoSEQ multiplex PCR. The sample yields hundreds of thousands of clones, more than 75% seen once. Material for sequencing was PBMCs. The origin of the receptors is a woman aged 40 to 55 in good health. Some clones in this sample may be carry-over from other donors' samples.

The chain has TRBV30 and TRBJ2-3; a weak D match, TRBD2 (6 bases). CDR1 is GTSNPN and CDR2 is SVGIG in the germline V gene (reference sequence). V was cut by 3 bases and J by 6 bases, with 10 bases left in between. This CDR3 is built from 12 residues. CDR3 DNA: TGTGCCTGGAGCCTAGGGAGGGATACGCAGTATTTT. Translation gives CAWSLGRDTQYF.

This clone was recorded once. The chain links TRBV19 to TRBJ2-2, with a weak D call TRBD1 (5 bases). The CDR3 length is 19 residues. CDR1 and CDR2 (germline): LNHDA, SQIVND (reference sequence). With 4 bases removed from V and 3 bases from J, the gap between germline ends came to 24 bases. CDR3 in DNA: TGTGCCAGTAGTAAGGGAAGGCTTGGAAGGGGTAGAGACACCGGGGAGCTGTTTTTT. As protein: CASSKGRLGRGRDTGELFF.

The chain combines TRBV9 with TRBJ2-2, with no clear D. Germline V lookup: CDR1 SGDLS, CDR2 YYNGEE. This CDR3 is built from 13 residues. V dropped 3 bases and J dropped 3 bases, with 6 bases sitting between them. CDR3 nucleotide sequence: TGTGCCAGCAGCGCCGGCTACACCGGGGAGCTGTTTTTT. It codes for CASSAGYTGELFF.

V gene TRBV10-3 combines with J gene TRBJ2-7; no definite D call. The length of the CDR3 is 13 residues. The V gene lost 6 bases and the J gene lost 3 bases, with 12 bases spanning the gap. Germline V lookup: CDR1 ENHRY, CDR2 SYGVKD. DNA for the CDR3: TGTGCCATCAGACCAGACTCTATCTACGAGCAGTACTTC. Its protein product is CAIRPDSIYEQYF.

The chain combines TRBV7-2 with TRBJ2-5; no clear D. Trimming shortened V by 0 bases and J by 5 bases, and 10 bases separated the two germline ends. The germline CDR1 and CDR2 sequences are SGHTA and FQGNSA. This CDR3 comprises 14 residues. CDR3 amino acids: CASSLASVWETQYF. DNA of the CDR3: TGTGCCAGCAGCTTAGCCTCGGTGTGGGAGACCCAGTACTTC.

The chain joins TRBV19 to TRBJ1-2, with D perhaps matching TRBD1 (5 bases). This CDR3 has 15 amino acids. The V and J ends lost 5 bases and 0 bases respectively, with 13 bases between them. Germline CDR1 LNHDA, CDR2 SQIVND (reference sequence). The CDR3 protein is CASSPRGSANYGYTF. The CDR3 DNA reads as TGTGCCAGTAGTCCCCGGGGCTCAGCTAACTATGGCTACACCTTC.

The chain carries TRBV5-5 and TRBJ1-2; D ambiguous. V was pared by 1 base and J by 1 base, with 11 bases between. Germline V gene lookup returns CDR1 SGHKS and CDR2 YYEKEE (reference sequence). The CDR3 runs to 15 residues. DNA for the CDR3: TGTGCCAGCAGCTTGAGTCCAGACATTAACTATGGCTACACCTTC. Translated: CASSLSPDINYGYTF.

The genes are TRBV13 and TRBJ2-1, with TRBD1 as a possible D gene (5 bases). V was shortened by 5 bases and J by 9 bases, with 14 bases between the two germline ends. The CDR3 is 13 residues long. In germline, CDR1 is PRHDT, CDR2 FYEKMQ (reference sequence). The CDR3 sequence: CASSGRARSEQFF. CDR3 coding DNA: TGTGCCAGCAGCGGCAGGGCGCGTAGTGAGCAGTTCTTC.